The sequence of this T cell receptor (beta chain) was determined in a study of CD8 T cells in Susac syndrome. The CDR3 consists of 13 residues. Trimming stripped 1 base from V and 2 bases from J, with 6 bases between. The germline gives CDR1 SGHTA, CDR2 FQGTGA. Negative isolation was used for CD8+ and CD4+ T cells, and FACS enrichment was applied to TEMRA cells. Random hexamers primed reverse transcription of 0.5 to 1 ug RNA. The TCR beta CDR3 was amplified by immunoSEQ multiplex PCR across 54 Vbeta, 13 Jbeta. In TCRdb, the immunoSEQ multiplex PCR reads were re-called with MiXCR into one record per CDR3 protein. The sample lists 200,000 or so distinct CDR3 sequences, roughly 95% seen once, with 0.093% in the top ten. General observations from the study: The study's TCR sequencing and HLA analysis drew on a certain number of individuals. That number was acknowledged as relatively small.

For this clonotype: Its specificity is not known.

The TCR was taken from a human donor with multiple sclerosis. Specimen: CD4+ T cells from PBMCs. V gene TRBV7-3 combines with J gene TRBJ2-7; no firm D call. The CDR3 nucleotides are TGTGCCAGCAGCTTAAACCCCGCCTACGAGCAGTACTTC. Protein: CASSLNPAYEQYF.